Shown below are 24 T cell receptor beta chains from a single sample sequenced in a study of shared clonotypes between healthy human individuals. Sequenced by immunoSEQ multiplex PCR; TCRdb stores in-frame clones only, minus some. The sample holds roughly 2,300,000 clones, about nine tenths seen once. The sequenced sample was naive CD4+ T cells from PBMCs. Stated subset: CD45RA+ positively selected. These receptors were collected from a man between 18 and 35 years old in good health. Some clones in this sample may be carry-over from other donors' samples.

This rearrangement joins TRBV5-1 to TRBJ2-3; 7 bases align to TRBD2. The CDR3 contains 16 residues. Unmatched junction bases numbered 6, after V lost 2 bases and J lost 0 bases. Per germline, CDR1 SGHRS and CDR2 YFSETQ. CDR3 residues: CASSLRLAESTDTQYF. Written as DNA, the CDR3 is TGCGCCAGCAGCTTAAGGCTAGCGGAGAGCACAGATACGCAGTATTTT.

The chain combines TRBV14 with TRBJ2-5, with D possibly matching TRBD2 (6 bases). Looked up from germline, CDR1 is SGHDN and CDR2 is FVKESK. Trimming shortened V by 8 bases and J by 5 bases, and 12 bases separated the two germline ends. CDR3 size: 12 residues. The CDR3 loop reads CASGGWRETQYF. The CDR3 DNA is TGTGCCAGCGGGGGGTGGAGGGAGACCCAGTACTTC. The whole variable domain, filled in from reference TRBV14 and TRBJ2-5, reads EAGVTQFPSHSVIEKGQTVTLRCDPISGHDNLYWYRRVMGKEIKFLLHFVKESKQDESGMPNNRFLAERTGGTYSTLKVQPAELEDSGVYFCASGGWRETQYFGPGTRLLVL.

The J gene is TRBJ2-4, the V gene TRBV19; 7 bases fit TRBD1. This CDR3 is 13 amino acids long. The trim removed 5 bases at V and 4 bases at J, leaving 2 bases unmatched. Germline-derived CDR1 and CDR2 are LNHDA and SQIVND (reference sequence). CDR3 residues: CASSDRAKNIQYF. The CDR3 coding sequence is TGTGCCAGTAGTGACAGGGCGAAAAACATTCAGTACTTC.

The chain joins TRBV15 to TRBJ2-7; the match to TRBD1 covers 9 bases. The length of the CDR3 is 15 residues. Germline values: CDR1 LNHNV, CDR2 YYDKDF (reference sequence). Trimming at V came to 3 bases and at J to 2 bases, leaving 5 bases not matched to a gene. CDR3 sequence: CATSSQRQGAYEQYF. The CDR3, as DNA: TGTGCCACCAGCAGTCAGAGACAGGGGGCCTACGAGCAGTACTTC.

J is TRBJ1-1 and V is TRBV20-1, with D perhaps TRBD1 (5 bases). The germline CDR1 and CDR2 sequences are DFQATT and SNEGSKA (reference sequence). This CDR3 region has 11 residues. As DNA, the CDR3 is TGCAGGAGGGGAGGCCTTGCTGAAGCTTTCTTT. Amino acids: CRRGGLAEAFF.

The chain combines TRBV5-1 with TRBJ2-3; no clear D gene. V lost 0 bases and J lost 1, with 15 bases in between. The CDR3 loop spans 17 amino acids. Germline V gene sequence: CDR1 SGHRS, CDR2 YFSETQ. The CDR3 DNA follows: TGCGCCAGCAGCTTGGTCCTCGGCGGCTCAGGCACAGATACGCAGTATTTT. Its translation: CASSLVLGGSGTDTQYF.

The gene calls are TRBV19 and TRBJ1-1, with D hard to call. Germline values: CDR1 LNHDA, CDR2 SQIVND (reference sequence). The CDR3 contains 15 residues. V was cut by 1 base and J by 0 bases, with 9 bases left in between. CDR3 residues: CASSIGQSMNTEAFF. The CDR3 DNA reads as TGTGCCAGTAGTATAGGGCAGTCGATGAACACTGAAGCTTTCTTT.

This chain connects TRBV6-5 to TRBJ2-3; 9 bases map to TRBD1. The J segment lost 4 bases and the V segment lost 3 bases, leaving 8 bases of the junction unmatched. CDR1 and CDR2 from the germline V gene are MNHEY and SVGAGI. The CDR3 totals 16 residues. The CDR3 is CASSYQGQGRPDTQYF. DNA of the CDR3: TGTGCCAGCAGTTATCAGGGACAGGGAAGGCCAGATACGCAGTATTTT.

V is TRBV5-1 and J is TRBJ1-2; possible D gene TRBD1, 5 bases. The CDR3 consists of 16 residues. Trimming took off 7 bases at V and 1 base at J, with 20 bases between the two ends. CDR1 is SGHRS and CDR2 is YFSETQ in the germline V gene. CDR3 sequence (DNA): TGCGCCAGCCGCCAAGGGGCGTACTCTGGTAACTATGGCTACACCTTC. Its translation: CASRQGAYSGNYGYTF.

The gene calls are TRBV5-1 and TRBJ2-5; 9 bases map to TRBD1. The CDR3 is made up of 15 amino acids. Germline CDR1 SGHRS, CDR2 YFSETQ. V lost 4 bases to trimming and J lost 5 bases; unmatched junction nucleotides: 9. The CDR3 coding sequence is TGCGCCAGCAGCATTGGGACGACAGGGGGGGAGACCCAGTACTTC. It encodes CASSIGTTGGETQYF.

The chain recombines TRBV7-8 with TRBJ2-7; weak D call: TRBD2 (5 bases). From germline, CDR1 is SGHVS and CDR2 FQNEAQ. This CDR3 region has 15 residues. The ends were cut back, 4 bases at V and 3 bases at J, with 16 bases in the middle. CDR3 sequence reads: CASSYLARQYYEQYF. CDR3 sequence (DNA): TGTGCCAGCAGCTACTTAGCGCGACAATACTACGAGCAGTACTTC.

CDR3 sequence reads: CASSQAGTLAKNIQYF. The CDR3 nucleotides are TGCGCCAGCTCCCAAGCCGGGACTCTAGCCAAAAACATTCAGTACTTC. V is TRBV5-1 and J is TRBJ2-4, with a tentative D call TRBD2 (6 bases). Germline V gives CDR1 SGHRS, CDR2 YFSETQ. This CDR3 has 16 residues. V lost 7 bases and J lost 0, with 17 bases in between. The full variable domain, rest sourced from reference TRBV5-1 and TRBJ2-4, is KAGVTQTPRYLIKTRGQQVTLSCSPISGHRSVSWYQQTPGQGLQFLFEYFSETQRNKGNFPGRFSGRQFSNSRSEMNVSTLELGDSALYLCASSQAGTLAKNIQYFGAGTRLSVL.

This clone was counted only a few times. The gene calls are TRBV28 and TRBJ1-4; 7 bases are shared with TRBD1. With V trimmed by 6 bases and J by 10 bases, 11 bases remained unmatched. The germline V gene encodes CDR1 MDHEN and CDR2 SYDVKM. This CDR3 is 14 amino acids long. CDR3 nucleotides: TGTGCCAGCAGCCCCGGACAGGTCAGGGGAAAACTGTTTTTT. Protein: CASSPGQVRGKLFF.

The chain carries TRBV2 and TRBJ1-2; 10 bases are a match to TRBD1. The V segment lost 7 bases and the J segment 6 bases; nucleotides outside the gene matches: 2. Germline CDR1 and CDR2: SNHLY and FYNNEI. The CDR3 contains 12 residues. CDR3 region: CASTTGGNGYTF. CDR3 DNA sequence: TGTGCCAGCACGACAGGGGGCAATGGCTACACCTTC. The whole variable domain, remainder taken from reference TRBV2 and TRBJ1-2, is EPEVTQTPSHQVTQMGQEVILRCVPISNHLYFYWYRQILGQKVEFLVSFYNNEISEKSEIFDDQFSVERPDGSNFTLKIRSTKLEDSAMYFCASTTGGNGYTFGSGTRLTVV.

The V call is TRBV9, the J call TRBJ2-7; possibly TRBD1 or TRBD2 for D (5 bases each). Germline V gene sequence: CDR1 SGDLS, CDR2 YYNGEE. This CDR3 spans 15 amino acids. V was cut by 4 bases and J by 5 bases, with 19 bases left in between. CDR3 protein: CASSTNPGPPNEQYF. The CDR3 DNA sequence: TGTGCCAGCAGCACAAATCCGGGACCTCCCAACGAGCAGTACTTC.

The rearrangement joins TRBV5-5 to TRBJ2-5; tentatively, D is TRBD2 (6 bases). The germline V gene has CDR1 SGHKS and CDR2 YYEKEE (reference sequence). This CDR3 is built from 17 residues. The V and J ends lost 2 bases and 6 bases respectively, with 23 bases between them. In DNA, the CDR3 is TGTGCCAGCAGCTTTTCATACGGGCGGGACCCGCCGAAGACCCAGTACTTC. It yields the protein CASSFSYGRDPPKTQYF.

J is TRBJ2-1 and V is TRBV5-4; D is perhaps TRBD1 (6 bases). The CDR3 runs to 14 residues. V lost 2 bases and J 6 bases, leaving 12 bases between the germline ends. Germline CDR1 and CDR2: SGHNT and YYREEE (reference sequence). This CDR3 is CASSLATGPNEQFF. CDR3 bases: TGTGCCAGCAGCTTAGCAACAGGGCCCAATGAGCAGTTCTTC.

This chain links TRBV7-8 with TRBJ1-6; D unresolved. Deletions cut 0 bases from V and 8 bases from J, with 5 bases between. Germline assignment: CDR1 SGHVS and CDR2 FQNEAQ. The CDR3 has 13 residues. The CDR3: CASSLAKDSPLHF. In DNA, the CDR3 is TGTGCCAGCAGCTTAGCTAAGGATTCACCCCTCCACTTT.

V gene TRBV6-1 combines with J gene TRBJ2-2; D is ambiguous. The CDR3 has 14 amino acids. V lost 7 bases, J lost 2 bases, and 11 bases lay in between. Germline-derived CDR1 and CDR2 are MNHNS and SASEGT. CDR3: CASNHRVNTGELFF. The CDR3 region has the DNA TGTGCCAGCAATCATCGGGTAAACACCGGGGAGCTGTTTTTT.

This clone was detected once. This CDR3 is also generated by other DNA sequences in the sample. The rearrangement joins TRBV7-9 to TRBJ1-2; 9 bases are shared with TRBD1. The CDR3 loop spans 13 amino acids. Germline CDR1 is SEHNR and CDR2 is FQNEAQ (reference sequence). The junction had 5 bases not matched to a gene; V was cut back by 4 bases and J by 8 bases. The CDR3 is CASSSQGAGGYTF. CDR3 nucleotides: TGTGCCAGCAGCTCACAGGGGGCGGGAGGCTACACCTTC.

The chain uses TRBV4-2 and TRBJ1-5, with unresolved D. Germline lookup yields CDR1 LGHNA and CDR2 YNFKEQ. V lost 3 bases, J lost 4 bases, and 13 bases lay in between. The CDR3 contains 15 residues. CDR3 protein: CASSQNRAGNQPQHF. The CDR3 DNA sequence: TGTGCCAGCAGCCAGAACCGGGCGGGGAATCAGCCCCAGCATTTT.

The gene calls are TRBV5-8 and TRBJ1-5; D gene unclear. Trimming left V 0 bases short and J 4 bases short, with 2 bases between. Per the germline V gene, CDR1 is SGHTS and CDR2 is YDEGEE. CDR3 size: 12 residues. CDR3 residues: CASSLANQPQHF. The CDR3, as DNA: TGTGCCAGCAGCTTGGCTAATCAGCCCCAGCATTTT.

This clone is a singleton in its sample. The V and J genes are TRBV5-5 and TRBJ2-1, with TRBD2 identical over 10 bases. V trimming: 2 bases; J trimming: 8 bases; junction bases outside the gene matches: 7. There are 15 residues in the CDR3. The germline gives CDR1 SGHKS, CDR2 YYEKEE (reference sequence). The CDR3 DNA sequence: TGTGCCAGCAGCTTTATAGCGGGAGGCGTCGATGAGCAGTTCTTC. It translates to CASSFIAGGVDEQFF.

Note on this clone: Distinct nucleotide sequences in the sample also encode this CDR3. The rearrangement uses TRBV9 and TRBJ1-2; D is unresolved. The CDR3 consists of 14 residues. Germline CDR1 is SGDLS and CDR2 is YYNGEE. Deletions cut 0 bases from V and 2 bases from J, with 8 bases between. The CDR3 loop reads CASSVGAPNYGYTF. CDR3 nucleotides: TGTGCCAGCAGCGTAGGAGCGCCGAACTATGGCTACACCTTC.